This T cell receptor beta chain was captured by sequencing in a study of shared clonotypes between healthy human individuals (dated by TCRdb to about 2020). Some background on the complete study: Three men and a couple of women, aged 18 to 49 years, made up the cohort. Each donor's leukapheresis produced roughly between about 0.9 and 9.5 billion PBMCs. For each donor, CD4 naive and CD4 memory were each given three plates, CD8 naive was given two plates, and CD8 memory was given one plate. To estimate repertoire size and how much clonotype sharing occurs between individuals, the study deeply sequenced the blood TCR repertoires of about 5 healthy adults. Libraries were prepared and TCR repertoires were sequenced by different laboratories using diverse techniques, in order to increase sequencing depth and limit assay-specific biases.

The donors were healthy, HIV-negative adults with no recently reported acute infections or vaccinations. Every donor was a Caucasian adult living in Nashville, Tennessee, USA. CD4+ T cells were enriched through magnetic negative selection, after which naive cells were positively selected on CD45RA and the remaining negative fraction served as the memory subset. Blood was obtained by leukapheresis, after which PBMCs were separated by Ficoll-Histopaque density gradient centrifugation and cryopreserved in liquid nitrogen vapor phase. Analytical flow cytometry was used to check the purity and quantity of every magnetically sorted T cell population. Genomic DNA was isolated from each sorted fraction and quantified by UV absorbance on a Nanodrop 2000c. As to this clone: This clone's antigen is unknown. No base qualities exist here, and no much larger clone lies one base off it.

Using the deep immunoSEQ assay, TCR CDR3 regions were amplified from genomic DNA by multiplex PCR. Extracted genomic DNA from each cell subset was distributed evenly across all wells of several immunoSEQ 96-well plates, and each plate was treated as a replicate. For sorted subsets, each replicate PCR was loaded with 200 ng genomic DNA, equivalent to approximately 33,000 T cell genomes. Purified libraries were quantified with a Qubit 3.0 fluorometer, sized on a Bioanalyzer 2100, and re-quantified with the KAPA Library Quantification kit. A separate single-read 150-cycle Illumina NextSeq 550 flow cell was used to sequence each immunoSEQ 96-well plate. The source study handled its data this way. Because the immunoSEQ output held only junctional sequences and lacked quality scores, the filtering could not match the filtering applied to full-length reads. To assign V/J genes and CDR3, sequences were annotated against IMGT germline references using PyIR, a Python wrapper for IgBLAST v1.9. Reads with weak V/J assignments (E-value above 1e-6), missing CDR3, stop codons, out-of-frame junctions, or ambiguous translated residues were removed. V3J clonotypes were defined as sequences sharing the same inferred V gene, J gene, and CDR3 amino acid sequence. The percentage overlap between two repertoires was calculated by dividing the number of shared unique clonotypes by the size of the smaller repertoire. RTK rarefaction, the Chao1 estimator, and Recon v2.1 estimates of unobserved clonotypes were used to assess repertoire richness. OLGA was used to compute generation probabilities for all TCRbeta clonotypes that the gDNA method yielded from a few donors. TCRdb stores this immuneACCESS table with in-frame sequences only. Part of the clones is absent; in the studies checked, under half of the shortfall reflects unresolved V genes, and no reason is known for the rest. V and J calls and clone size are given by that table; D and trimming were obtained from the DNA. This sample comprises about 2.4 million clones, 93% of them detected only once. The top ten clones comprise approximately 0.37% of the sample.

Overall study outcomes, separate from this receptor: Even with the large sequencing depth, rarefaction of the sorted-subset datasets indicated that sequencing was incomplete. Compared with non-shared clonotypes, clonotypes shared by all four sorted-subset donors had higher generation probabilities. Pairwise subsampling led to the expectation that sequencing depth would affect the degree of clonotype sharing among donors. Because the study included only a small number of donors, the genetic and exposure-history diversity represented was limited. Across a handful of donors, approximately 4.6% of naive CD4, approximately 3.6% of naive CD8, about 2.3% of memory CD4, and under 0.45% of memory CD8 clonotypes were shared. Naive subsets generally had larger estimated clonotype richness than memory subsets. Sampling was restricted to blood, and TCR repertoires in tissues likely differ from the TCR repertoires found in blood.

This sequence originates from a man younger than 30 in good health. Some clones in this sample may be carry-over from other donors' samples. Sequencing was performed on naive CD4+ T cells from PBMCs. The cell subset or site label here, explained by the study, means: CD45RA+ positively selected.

The nucleotide sequence reads TGTGCCAGCTCACCCTGGACAGATTTTCGCTCTGGAAACACCATATATTTT. Its translation reads: CASSPWTDFRSGNTIYF. The chain employs TRBV18 and TRBJ1-3; TRBD1 might be the D gene, on 6 matching bases. CDR1 and CDR2 were assigned from the germline V gene as KGHSH and LQKENI. The CDR3 runs 17 amino acids, cysteine and phenylalanine included. Only CDR3 DNA remains: 51 bases, in frame from the first base. Trimming removed 3 bases from V and 0 bases from J, leaving 15 bases between the germline ends.